This entry is about one TCR beta chain. V was trimmed by 6 bases and J by 11 bases, leaving 20 bases between them. Germline V lookup: CDR1 DFQATT, CDR2 SNEGSKA (reference sequence). The length of the CDR3 is 14 residues. These data originate in a study of spatial heterogeneity in lung cancer. One entry per CDR3 protein, called by TCRdb with MiXCR from the 5' RACE reads. The sample contains under 50,000 distinct CDR3 sequences, approximately 5.2% of which appear only once. Sample time point: sample taken at primary tumor resection. A total of approximately 77 untreated early-stage non-small cell lung cancer patients served as donors. In each case, whole RNA from tumor, nontumor lung or frozen PBMC was sequenced unsorted.

The chain recombines TRBV20-1 with TRBJ2-6, with a weak D call TRBD1 (5 bases). The material was PBMCs, obtained at surgery. The TCR sequence derives from a female donor with early-stage non-small cell lung cancer. The CDR3 DNA sequence: TGCAGTGCCCTTGGGGCCTCCAAGGACCACGTCCTGACTTTC. This translates into CSALGASKDHVLTF.